This T cell receptor (beta chain) was captured by sequencing in a study of regulatory T cells in long-lasting Graves disease listed by TCRdb under 2021. About the investigation overall: Patients with newly diagnosed Graves' disease had been on antithyroid drugs for under 3 months. Patients with persistent Graves' disease were compared with patients with newly diagnosed Graves' disease using TCR sequencing and RNA sequencing of peripheral blood. The study was conducted in China and was registered as a clinical trial. A total of 33 samples underwent TCR sequencing, from roughly 13 patients with persistent Graves' disease and 20 patients with newly diagnosed Graves' disease. Results the study describes overall, beyond this receptor: TRBV28, TRBJ1-2 and TRBJ2-5 were preferentially used in persistent disease, while TRBV20-1 and TRBJ2-1 were favored in newly diagnosed disease. Compared with newly diagnosed patients, persistent Graves' disease patients had lower TCR Shannon entropy and fewer highly expanded clones, which suggests clonal expansion. Sequencing and analysis were limited to the TCR beta chain. The authors acknowledged the small sample size as a limitation that may reduce accuracy. Because the primary lesion, thyroid tissue, could not be accessed, the study looked at peripheral blood alone. Persistent patients shared more public clonotypes among themselves (fewer than 3,000) than newly diagnosed patients did (approximately 900).

CDR3 length: 11 amino acids, cysteine to phenylalanine. Here the CDR3 DNA is all that survives: 33 bases in frame from base 1. Trimming costs V 6 bases and J 2 bases, and their ends lie 5 bases apart. Based on the germline V gene, the CDR1 and CDR2 sequences are SGHRS and YFSETQ. The library came from multiplex PCR. The instrument was an Illumina HiSeq 4000. CDR3 regions were amplified by Arm-PCR with iRepertoire HTBI primers to construct TCR beta libraries. Before sequencing, the PCR products went through gel purification. From the authors' description of their analysis: Across samples, about 64 TRBV and 12 to 15 TRBJ segments were identified and used for gene usage analysis of CDR3 amino acid clonotypes. COPE and FqMerger were used to merge the filtered high-quality paired reads into contigs. BLAST was used to align contigs to IMGT TRBV, TRBD and TRBJ reference genes, and CDR3 was defined according to IMGT. Any clonotype with a frequency above 0.1% was classified as a highly expanded clone. Shannon entropy served as the measure of repertoire diversity, while the Gini coefficient captured V-J evenness. Clonotypes shared by more than one individual were considered public. TCRdb redid the processing of the public reads, applying fastp at Q25 and MiXCR, and retained in-frame beta chains. Merged by CDR3 protein, the rows form single entries marked with the most common genes and DNA. TCRdb assigned the V and J calls; the authors' analysis was not used. Within this sample are about 360,000 distinct CDR3 sequences, with about 16% of them counted one time only. The top ten clonotypes cover just over 20% of the sample.

This clonotype was counted ten times or more. Its antigen specificity is not known. No base-level quality is on record; no much larger clone is a single base apart. The meaning of the sample's time point label: newly diagnosed GD, antithyroid drugs for less than 3 months. For both TCR sequencing and RNA sequencing, RNA was extracted from PBMCs using TRIzol. The diagnosis of Graves' disease followed American Thyroid Association guidelines. Recruitment of patients was carried out at an endocrinology department in Xi'an, China. From each patient, approximately 9 milliliters of peripheral blood was collected into an EDTA anticoagulant tube. PBMCs were isolated by Ficoll Paque Plus density gradient separation without further T cell sorting. An Agilent 2100 Bioanalyzer and agarose gel were used to check RNA quality, while a NanoDrop 2000 measured RNA concentration. Another study also made use of these data, one on T cells in Graves' hyperthyroidism and ophthalmopathy. In that second paper, the authors write: Stable Graves' hyperthyroidism was defined as no progression to ophthalmopathy during 18 months of follow-up. Hyperthyroidism patients were aged 18 to 65 years and newly diagnosed, with disease duration of less than 2 months. Any patient with an uncontrolled infection, another autoimmune disease, pregnancy or lactation was excluded. Clinical symptoms, serum thyroxine and TRAb, thyroid ultrasound, and orbital computed tomography formed the basis for the diagnoses. For the first round of RT-PCR on the TCR CDR3, the HTBI primer set was used together with the Qiagen OneStep RT-PCR kit. Most expanded thyroid clonotypes (frequency above 0.001) were also detected in blood, a finding suggesting that blood repertoires may reflect thyroid immune responses. In cross-validation, a model built on a 13 V-J signature told ophthalmopathy apart from stable hyperthyroidism with roughly 87% sensitivity and roughly 83% specificity, and in testing the same model reached 80%/75%. In validation, progression to ophthalmopathy was predicted by the model with more than 65% sensitivity and just over 72% specificity, a median of approximately 7.1 months before onset. To identify distinguishing TCR V-J signatures, a discovery cohort of around 100 patients was used, comprising fewer than 45 with Graves' ophthalmopathy and around 60 with stable Graves' hyperthyroidism. An independent validation cohort of under 20 hyperthyroidism patients and 17 patients who later progressed to ophthalmopathy tested prospective prediction of ophthalmopathy. For training and testing, the approximately 92 patients in the discovery cohort were randomly divided in a 7:3 ratio. In more than five Graves' hyperthyroidism patients, the study also compared T-cell repertoires from thyroid tissue with T-cell repertoires from blood. Following sampling, methimazole starting at 30 mg daily was given to hyperthyroidism patients, and high-dose intravenous methylprednisolone was given to ophthalmopathy patients. Libraries were constructed in a second round of multiplex PCR, after which size selection and purification were performed. The libraries were sequenced on an Illumina HiSeq2000 using paired-end 100 bp reads. SOAPnuke was used to process the raw data, throwing out any read that contained adapters or uncalled bases, had a mean Phred below 15, or lacked an exact constant-primer or identifier match. High-quality paired reads were merged using COPE v1.2.5, and each unique nucleotide sequence was defined as a clonotype. MiTCR v1.1 was used to align the clonotypes against IMGT TRBV, TRBD and TRBJ reference segments. The analysis was restricted to V-J combinations with a frequency above 0.0001, which together covered 99.2% of the repertoires. The TCS score was defined as the ratio of F50 (clonal expansion) to E x V (chaos), calculated using BLOSUM62-based TCRdist between CDR3 peptides within each V-J. Welch's t-statistics and random forest reduced just over 500 V-J features to under 15, which were used in a naive Bayes classifier (R e1071). Sample size was not statistically predetermined, and blinding of investigators to group allocation was not performed. According to the paper, TCR Vbeta CDR3 sequencing was carried out on approximately 140 peripheral blood samples, which came from 40 to 45 ophthalmopathy, around 74 hyperthyroidism and about 17 progressor patients.

The rearranged chain carries TRBV5-1 and TRBJ2-5, with an unclear D gene assignment. The TCR was taken from a woman aged 18-29 years with Graves disease. Donor details come from another sample of the same person, matched by shared clones. The source material was peripheral blood mononuclear cells (PBMCs), sampled at new diagnosis, from a patient treated with antithyroid drugs. The nucleotides read TGCGCCAGCACCTTACAAGAGACCCAGTACTTC. It translates to CASTLQETQYF.